This is a list of T cell receptor beta chains from one sample in a study of siplizumab effects on memory and regulatory T cells. Some clones are missing from TCRdb's copy, which holds only in-frame ones; the method was immunoSEQ multiplex PCR. The profile shows approximately 58,000 clones, 93% of them singletons. Sample: CD8+ T cells sorted from blood. These receptors all come from a human donor in good health. CDR3s include the opening cysteine and the closing phenylalanine or tryptophan. D genes are given only for firm matches. The size entry is marked missing in some rows and otherwise reads once, few, many or a size class.

clone_size j_call d_call v_call cdr3_nt cdr3_aa
few TRBJ1-1 . TRBV19 TGTGCCAGTAGTATAGGGGTAGCTGAAGCTTTCTTT CASSIGVAEAFF
once TRBJ2-7 TRBD2 TRBV27 TGTGCCAGCAGTGGATGGGGGGCGGGAGGGCCCAACGAGCAGTACTTC CASSGWGAGGPNEQYF
. TRBJ2-2 . TRBV9 TGTGCCAGCAGCCTCCGCAACACCGGGGAGCTGTTTTTT CASSLRNTGELFF
. TRBJ2-1 . TRBV7-3 TGTGCCAGCAGCGCCTTAGGCGATGAGCAGTTCTTC CASSALGDEQFF
. TRBJ2-1 . TRBV7-6 TGTGCCAGCAGCTTAGCACTTGATTCGCGAGCTCCCTCCTACAATGAGCAGTTCTTC CASSLALDSRAPSYNEQFF
. TRBJ2-1 . TRBV6-6 TGTGCCAGCAGTGGCGGCCCTGAGCAGTTCTTC CASSGGPEQFF
. TRBJ2-5 TRBD2 TRBV5-4 TGTGCCAGCAGCTCTAGTACTAGCGTCCAAGAGACCCAGTACTTC CASSSSTSVQETQYF
. TRBJ1-1 . TRBV30 TGTGCCTGGAGTGGCAGACTGGTAATGAACACTGAAGCTTTCTTT CAWSGRLVMNTEAFF
. TRBJ2-5 TRBD2 TRBV2 TGTGCCAGCAGTGACGGGCTAGCGGGACTAGAGACCCAGTACTTC CASSDGLAGLETQYF
once TRBJ1-4 . TRBV15 TGTGCCACCAGCAGAGCCCACGGGCAGGGGTCGTTTGGTGAAAAACTGTTTTTT CATSRAHGQGSFGEKLFF
. TRBJ2-2 TRBD2 TRBV19 TGTGCCAGTAGTATGTGGGGGGGAAACACCGGGGAGCTGTTTTTT CASSMWGGNTGELFF
. TRBJ2-5 TRBD2 TRBV7-8 TGTGCCAGCAGCTTACCGGGACTAGCGATGCGAGAGACCCAGTACTTC CASSLPGLAMRETQYF
. TRBJ2-1 TRBD2 TRBV7-9 TGTGCCAGCAGCTCTCTAGCGGGAACTCCTGAGCAGTTCTTC CASSSLAGTPEQFF
. TRBJ1-1 . TRBV9 TGTGCCAGCCAACAGGTTCGGAACACTGAAGCTTTCTTT CASQQVRNTEAFF
. TRBJ2-1 TRBD1 TRBV4-3 TGCGCCAGCAGCCAAGATCTCAGGGGGAGTAATGAGCAGTTCTTC CASSQDLRGSNEQFF
. TRBJ1-2 TRBD1 TRBV9 TGTGCCAGCAGCGTAGACCCGACAGGGCGCTCTGACTATGGCTACACCTTC CASSVDPTGRSDYGYTF
once TRBJ1-1 TRBD1 TRBV19 TGTGCCAGTAAAGTATTCGGGACAGGGATCACTGAAGCTTTCTTT CASKVFGTGITEAFF